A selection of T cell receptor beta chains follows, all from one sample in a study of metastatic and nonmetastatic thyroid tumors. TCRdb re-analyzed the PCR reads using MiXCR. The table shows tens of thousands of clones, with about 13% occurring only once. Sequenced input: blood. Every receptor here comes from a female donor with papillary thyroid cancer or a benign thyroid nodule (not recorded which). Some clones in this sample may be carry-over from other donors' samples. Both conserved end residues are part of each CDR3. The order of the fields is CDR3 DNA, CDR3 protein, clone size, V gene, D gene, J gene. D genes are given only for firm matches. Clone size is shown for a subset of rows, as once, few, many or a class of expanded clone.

CDR3 DNA: TGCGCCAGCAGCCACCTTCAAGCCACCGGGGAGCTGTTTTTT; CDR3 protein: CASSHLQATGELFF; clone size: many; V gene: TRBV4-1; D gene: -; J gene: TRBJ2-2
CDR3 DNA: TGTGCCTGGAACCCGGGACAGAGTCGTTCACCCCTCCACTTT; CDR3 protein: CAWNPGQSRSPLHF; clone size: many; V gene: TRBV30; D gene: TRBD1; J gene: TRBJ1-6
CDR3 DNA: TGTGCCAGCAGTGATTGGGGGAGCGGTGGCTACACCTACGAGCAGTACTTC; CDR3 protein: CASSDWGSGGYTYEQYF; clone size: few; V gene: TRBV6-1; D gene: -; J gene: TRBJ2-7
CDR3 DNA: TGTGCCAGTATTGGCGGGGGATCCTACAGTGAGCAGTTCTTC; CDR3 protein: CASIGGGSYSEQFF; clone size: few; V gene: TRBV28; D gene: TRBD2; J gene: TRBJ2-1
CDR3 DNA: TGCGCCAGCAGCCAGACCGGTCGGCGAGCTAATGAAAAACTGTTTTTT; CDR3 protein: CASSQTGRRANEKLFF; clone size: many; V gene: TRBV4-1; D gene: -; J gene: TRBJ1-4
CDR3 DNA: TGTGCCAGCAGCTTAGGGTCAGGGACAGTCTCCTACGAGCAGTACTTC; CDR3 protein: CASSLGSGTVSYEQYF; clone size: many; V gene: TRBV11-2; D gene: TRBD1; J gene: TRBJ2-7
CDR3 DNA: TGTGCCAGCAGTTTCACGGACAAGAACACTGAAGCTTTCTTT; CDR3 protein: CASSFTDKNTEAFF; clone size: many; V gene: TRBV12-3/TRBV12-4; D gene: -; J gene: TRBJ1-1
CDR3 DNA: TGTGCCAGCAGTGGAGGGCGGCGGGGCTACGAGCAGTACTTC; CDR3 protein: CASSGGRRGYEQYF; clone size: many; V gene: TRBV6-1; D gene: -; J gene: TRBJ2-7
CDR3 DNA: TGTGCCAGCAGTGACTCGTCTGAGTTTGGCAGAGAAAGTGGGGACACTGAAGCTTTCTTT; CDR3 protein: CASSDSSEFGRESGDTEAFF; clone size: many; V gene: TRBV6-4; D gene: -; J gene: TRBJ1-1
CDR3 DNA: TGTGCCAGCAGTTCTAGCGGGGTTGAGCAGTTCTTC; CDR3 protein: CASSSSGVEQFF; clone size: many; V gene: TRBV12-3/TRBV12-4; D gene: TRBD2; J gene: TRBJ2-1
CDR3 DNA: TGTGCCAGCAGTGGGGACGGGCCGCAATGGCCCCAGCATTTT; CDR3 protein: CASSGDGPQWPQHF; clone size: many; V gene: TRBV6-2/TRBV6-3; D gene: -; J gene: TRBJ1-5
CDR3 DNA: TGTGCCAGCAGTTCACAGGGGTCCTTCGAGCAGTACTTC; CDR3 protein: CASSSQGSFEQYF; clone size: few; V gene: TRBV12-3/TRBV12-4; D gene: TRBD1; J gene: TRBJ2-7
CDR3 DNA: TGTGCCACCAGTGACGGACAGAACTATGGCTACACCTTC; CDR3 protein: CATSDGQNYGYTF; clone size: many; V gene: TRBV24-1; D gene: -; J gene: TRBJ1-2
CDR3 DNA: TGTGCCAGCAGCCAGGGGACTAGCGGGACTTCCTACGAGCAGTACTTC; CDR3 protein: CASSQGTSGTSYEQYF; clone size: many; V gene: TRBV3-1; D gene: TRBD2; J gene: TRBJ2-7
CDR3 DNA: TGTGCCAGCAGTTTATCTCCTTACGAGCAGTACTTC; CDR3 protein: CASSLSPYEQYF; clone size: many; V gene: TRBV12-3/TRBV12-4; D gene: -; J gene: TRBJ2-7
CDR3 DNA: TGTGCCAGCAGTTTAGCGGGAGTGGTCAATGAGCAGTTCTTC; CDR3 protein: CASSLAGVVNEQFF; clone size: many; V gene: TRBV28; D gene: TRBD2; J gene: TRBJ2-1
CDR3 DNA: TGTGCCAGCAGAAATGGACGGACAACGAGAACCGGGGAGCTGTTTTTT; CDR3 protein: CASRNGRTTRTGELFF; clone size: many; V gene: TRBV12-3/TRBV12-4; D gene: -; J gene: TRBJ2-2
CDR3 DNA: TGTGCCACCGGGACTAGCGGATACAATGAGCAGTTCTTC; CDR3 protein: CATGTSGYNEQFF; clone size: many; V gene: TRBV15; D gene: TRBD2; J gene: TRBJ2-1
CDR3 DNA: TGTGCCATCAGTGTGACAGGGGTGGGCACTGAAGCTTTCTTT; CDR3 protein: CAISVTGVGTEAFF; clone size: many; V gene: TRBV10-3; D gene: TRBD1; J gene: TRBJ1-1
CDR3 DNA: TGTGCCAGCAGTTACACCTTTGAGGGACAGCCCCAGCATTTT; CDR3 protein: CASSYTFEGQPQHF; clone size: many; V gene: TRBV6-5; D gene: -; J gene: TRBJ1-5
CDR3 DNA: TGCAGTGCTGGACTAGCGGGGACCCGTGGGAACACCGGGGAGCTGTTTTTT; CDR3 protein: CSAGLAGTRGNTGELFF; clone size: -; V gene: TRBV20-1; D gene: TRBD2; J gene: TRBJ2-2
CDR3 DNA: TGTGCCAGCAGTGTACAGGGACAGGGTTTCCACGAGCAGTACTTC; CDR3 protein: CASSVQGQGFHEQYF; clone size: few; V gene: TRBV6-1; D gene: TRBD1; J gene: TRBJ2-7
CDR3 DNA: TGCAGTGCTAGAACGGACAGGGGAAGGAATGAGCAGTTCTTC; CDR3 protein: CSARTDRGRNEQFF; clone size: -; V gene: TRBV20-1; D gene: TRBD1; J gene: TRBJ2-1
CDR3 DNA: TGTGCCAGCAGCTTAAAGGGAGGGGCGGAACAGCCCCAGCATTTT; CDR3 protein: CASSLKGGAEQPQHF; clone size: many; V gene: TRBV7-2; D gene: -; J gene: TRBJ1-5
CDR3 DNA: TGTGCCAGCACTCGGGACTCTGGGGCCAACGTCCTGACTTTC; CDR3 protein: CASTRDSGANVLTF; clone size: many; V gene: TRBV19; D gene: -; J gene: TRBJ2-6
CDR3 DNA: TGCGCCAGCAGCCAAAATGTCGCCTACACCCACACAGATATGCAGTATTTC; CDR3 protein: CASSQNVAYTHTDMQYF; clone size: -; V gene: TRBV4-1; D gene: -; J gene: TRBJ2-3